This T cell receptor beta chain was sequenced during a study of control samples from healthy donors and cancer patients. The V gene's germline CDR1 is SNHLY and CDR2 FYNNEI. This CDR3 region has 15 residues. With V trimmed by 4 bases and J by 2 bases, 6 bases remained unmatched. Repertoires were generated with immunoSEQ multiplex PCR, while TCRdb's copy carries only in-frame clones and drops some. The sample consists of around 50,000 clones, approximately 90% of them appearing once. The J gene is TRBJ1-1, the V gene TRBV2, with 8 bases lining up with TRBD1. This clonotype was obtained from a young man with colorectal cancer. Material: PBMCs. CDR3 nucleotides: TGTGCCAGCAGTGTAGGACAGGGAGCTAACACTGAAGCTTTCTTT. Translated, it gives CASSVGQGANTEAFF.